This entry describes one T cell receptor beta chain. These data come from a study of T cells after somatic rescue of genetic block. The table came from immunoSEQ multiplex PCR; TCRdb's copy has only in-frame clones and leaves some out. The top ten clones hold around 2.8% of a sample with around 64,000 clones, 92% of them seen once. Germline CDR1 reads SEHNR; CDR2 reads FQNEAQ (reference sequence). V lost 5 bases and J 3 bases, leaving 20 bases between the germline ends. There are 17 residues in the CDR3. Sequenced material: peripheral blood mononuclear cells (PBMCs). The receptor was isolated from a man aged 40-49 years. The V and J genes are TRBV7-9 and TRBJ2-1; D gene uncertain. CDR3 protein: CASSLGPIQQRYNEQFF. The CDR3 nucleotides are TGTGCCAGCAGCCTAGGACCAATACAACAACGCTACAATGAGCAGTTCTTC.